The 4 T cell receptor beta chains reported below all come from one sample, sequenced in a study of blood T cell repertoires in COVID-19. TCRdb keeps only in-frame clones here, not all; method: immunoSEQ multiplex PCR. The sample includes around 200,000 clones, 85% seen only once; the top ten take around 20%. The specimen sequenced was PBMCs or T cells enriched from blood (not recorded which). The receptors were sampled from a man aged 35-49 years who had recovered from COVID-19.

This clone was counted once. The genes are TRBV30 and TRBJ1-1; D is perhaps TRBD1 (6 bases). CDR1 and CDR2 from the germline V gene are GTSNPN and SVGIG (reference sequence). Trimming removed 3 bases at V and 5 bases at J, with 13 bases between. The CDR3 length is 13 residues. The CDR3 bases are TGTGCCTGGAGCCGGGTGACAGGTACTGAAGCTTTCTTT. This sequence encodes CAWSRVTGTEAFF.

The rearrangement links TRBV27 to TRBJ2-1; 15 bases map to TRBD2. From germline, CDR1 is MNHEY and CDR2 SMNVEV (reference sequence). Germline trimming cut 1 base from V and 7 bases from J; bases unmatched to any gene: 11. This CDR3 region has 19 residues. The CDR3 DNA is TGTGCCAGCAGTTTATTCGGACTAGCGGGAGGGTACGACGGGAATGAGCAGTTCTTC. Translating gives CASSLFGLAGGYDGNEQFF.

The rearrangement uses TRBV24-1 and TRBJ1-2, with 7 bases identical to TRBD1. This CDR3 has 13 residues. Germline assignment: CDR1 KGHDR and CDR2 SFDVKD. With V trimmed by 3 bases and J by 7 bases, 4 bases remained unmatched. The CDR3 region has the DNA TGTGCCACCAGTGATCCGCGACAGGGTGGCTACACCTTC. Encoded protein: CATSDPRQGGYTF.

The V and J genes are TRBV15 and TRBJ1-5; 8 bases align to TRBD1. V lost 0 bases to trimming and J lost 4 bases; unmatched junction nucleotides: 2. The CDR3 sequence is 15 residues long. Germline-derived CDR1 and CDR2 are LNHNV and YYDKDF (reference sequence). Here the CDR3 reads CATSRDRGLNQPQHF. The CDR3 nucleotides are TGTGCCACCAGCAGAGACAGGGGGCTTAATCAGCCCCAGCATTTT.